This T cell receptor (beta chain) was obtained from a study of blood T cell repertoires in COVID-19 (dated by TCRdb to about 2020). Background on the whole study: Collaborator samples came from the United States, Italy and Spain and covered acute and convalescent phases of COVID-19. The prospective study material was composed of cDNA or gDNA derived from T cells, B-cell-depleted T cells, or PBMCs. Subjects who had been exposed to COVID-19, were actively infected with it, or had recovered from it provided the deeply sampled blood TCRbeta repertoires that made up the dataset. The repertoires were released in a freely available public database meant as a resource for research on the immune response to SARS-CoV-2. The samples were drawn from two sources: the first 160 participants of the ongoing ImmuneRACE study, and 1,254 subjects contributed by 6 global collaborators. A de-identified subject ID, COVID-19 status, age in years and sex were almost always included in the sample metadata. Where available, HLA class I and class II types were taken from metadata supplied by the sample provider and were not determined by assay-based typing. General conclusions and limits of the study: How much clinical and demographic metadata was included differed by source and by participant, and the metadata was provided uncurated.

With respect to this clone: The antigen it binds to is not known. Base qualities are not recorded, but no much larger clone differs from it by a single base.

V loses 5 bases, J loses 3 bases, and the germline ends lie 14 bases apart. There are 15 amino acids in the CDR3, from cysteine to phenylalanine inclusive. Here the CDR3 DNA is all that survives: 45 bases in frame from base 1. The germline V gene (reference sequence) yields SEHNR for CDR1 and FQNEAQ for CDR2. The immunoSEQ Assay, a bias-controlled multiplex PCR, was used to amplify TCRbeta CDR3 regions from genomic DNA. Per the original workflow: Within the assay, amplification of reference gene primers was used to estimate how many nucleated cells each sample contained. To quantify the absolute abundance of each unique TCRbeta CDR3 rearrangement, sequence reads were collapsed and filtered. Productive Simpson clonality was computed per sample as the square root of Simpson's diversity index over productive rearrangements. TCRdb mirrors the immuneACCESS table, restricted to in-frame sequences. Some clones are absent from its copies; in checked studies, under half trace to an unresolved V gene, and the reason for the others is unknown. Clone size and the V and J calls come from that table; the DNA yielded D and trimming. This sample comprises about 160,000 clones, approximately 86% of them detected only once. Clones ranked in the top ten supply 0.45% to 0.6% of the sample.

At one collaborating source in Seattle, patients were enrolled during active infection and were followed longitudinally through the course of disease. Whole blood was collected in K2EDTA tubes by collaborating institutions according to the institutions' own protocols. For TCRbeta analysis, collaborators shipped samples in one of three forms: frozen whole blood, isolated PBMCs, or DNA extracted from either of those sample types. Specimen: peripheral blood. The chain joins TRBV7-9 to TRBJ2-1; TRBD1 might be the D gene, on 6 matching bases. The receptor comes from a man in his sixties with COVID-19, enrolled during active disease. For the CDR3, the sequence is CASSAQGFLYNEQFF. The DNA is as follows: TGTGCCAGCAGCGCCCAGGGGTTCCTCTACAATGAGCAGTTCTTC.